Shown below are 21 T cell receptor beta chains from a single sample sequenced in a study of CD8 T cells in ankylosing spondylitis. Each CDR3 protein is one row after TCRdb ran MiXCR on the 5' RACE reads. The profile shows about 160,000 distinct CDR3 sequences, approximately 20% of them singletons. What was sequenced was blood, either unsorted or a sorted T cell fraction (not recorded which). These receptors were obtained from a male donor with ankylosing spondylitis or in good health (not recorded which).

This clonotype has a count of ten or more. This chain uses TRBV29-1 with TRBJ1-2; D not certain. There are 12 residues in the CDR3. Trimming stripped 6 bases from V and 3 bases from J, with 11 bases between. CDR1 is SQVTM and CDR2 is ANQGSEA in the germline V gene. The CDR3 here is CSVGPEDYGYTF. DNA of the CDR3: TGCAGCGTCGGACCAGAGGACTATGGCTACACCTTC.

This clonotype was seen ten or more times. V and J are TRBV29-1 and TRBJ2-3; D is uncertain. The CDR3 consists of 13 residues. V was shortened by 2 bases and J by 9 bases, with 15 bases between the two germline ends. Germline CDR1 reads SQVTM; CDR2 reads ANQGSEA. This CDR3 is CSVEFPPALTQYF. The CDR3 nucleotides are TGCAGCGTTGAATTCCCCCCAGCTTTGACGCAGTATTTT.

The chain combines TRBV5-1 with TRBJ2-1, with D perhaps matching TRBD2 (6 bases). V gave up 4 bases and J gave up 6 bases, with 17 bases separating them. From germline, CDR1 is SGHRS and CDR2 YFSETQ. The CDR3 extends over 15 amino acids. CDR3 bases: TGCGCCAGCAGCCCGGGACTGCTCCCACTCAATGAGCAGTTCTTC. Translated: CASSPGLLPLNEQFF. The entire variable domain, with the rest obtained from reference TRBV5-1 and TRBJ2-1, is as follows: KAGVTQTPRYLIKTRGQQVTLSCSPISGHRSVSWYQQTPGQGLQFLFEYFSETQRNKGNFPGRFSGRQFSNSRSEMNVSTLELGDSALYLCASSPGLLPLNEQFFGPGTRLTVL.

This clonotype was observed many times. The CDR3 coding sequence is TGCAGTGCCGGGACTAGCGGGAGAAACAATGAGCAGTTCTTC. This codes for CSAGTSGRNNEQFF. The chain carries TRBV20-1 and TRBJ2-1; 14 nucleotides align to TRBD2. There are 14 residues in the CDR3. V lost 6 bases and J lost 5; bases outside the gene matches: 3. CDR1 and CDR2 (germline): DFQATT, SNEGSKA (reference sequence).

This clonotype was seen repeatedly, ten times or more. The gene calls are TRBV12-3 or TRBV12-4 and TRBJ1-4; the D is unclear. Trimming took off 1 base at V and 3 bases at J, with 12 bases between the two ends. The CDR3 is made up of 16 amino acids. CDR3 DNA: TGTGCCAGCAGTTTAGTATCCGGGGTTGCTAATGAAAAACTGTTTTTT. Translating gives CASSLVSGVANEKLFF.

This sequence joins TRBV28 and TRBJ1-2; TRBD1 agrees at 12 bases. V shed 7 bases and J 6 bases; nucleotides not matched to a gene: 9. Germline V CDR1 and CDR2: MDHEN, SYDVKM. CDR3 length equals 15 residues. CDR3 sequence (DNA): TGTGCCAGCAAACCAAGGGGACAGGGGGCTGATGGCTACACCTTC. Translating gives CASKPRGQGADGYTF.

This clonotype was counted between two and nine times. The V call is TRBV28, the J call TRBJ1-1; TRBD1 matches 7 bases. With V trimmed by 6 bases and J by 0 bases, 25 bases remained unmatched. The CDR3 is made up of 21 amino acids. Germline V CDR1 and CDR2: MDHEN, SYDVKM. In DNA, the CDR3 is TGTGCCAGCAGCAAAACTCCGGTCATGGGGACAGTAGGGTGGATGAACACTGAAGCTTTCTTT. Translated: CASSKTPVMGTVGWMNTEAFF.

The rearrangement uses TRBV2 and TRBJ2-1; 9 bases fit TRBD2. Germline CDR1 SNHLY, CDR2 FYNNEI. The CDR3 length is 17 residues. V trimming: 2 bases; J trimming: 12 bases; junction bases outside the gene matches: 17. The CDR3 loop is CASSETYLAGVSGGQFF. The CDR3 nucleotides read TGTGCCAGCAGTGAAACTTATTTAGCGGGAGTCTCGGGGGGGCAGTTCTTC.

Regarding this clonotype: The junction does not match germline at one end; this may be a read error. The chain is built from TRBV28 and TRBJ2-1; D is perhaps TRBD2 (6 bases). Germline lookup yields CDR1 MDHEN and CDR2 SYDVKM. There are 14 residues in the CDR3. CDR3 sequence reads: CASKYHGSGDEQLF. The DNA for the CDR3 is TGTGCCAGCAAGTACCACGGGAGCGGCGATGAGCAGCTCTTC.

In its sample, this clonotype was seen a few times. CDR3 nucleotides: TGTGCCTCACCGGGACAGGGAAACTATGGCTACACCTTC. This gives the protein CASPGQGNYGYTF. V and J are TRBV30 and TRBJ1-2, with 9 bases matching TRBD1. Germline V CDR1 and CDR2: GTSNPN, SVGIG (reference sequence). Losses at the gene ends were 7 bases for V and 2 bases for J; bases not matched to a gene: 5. The CDR3 length is 13 residues.

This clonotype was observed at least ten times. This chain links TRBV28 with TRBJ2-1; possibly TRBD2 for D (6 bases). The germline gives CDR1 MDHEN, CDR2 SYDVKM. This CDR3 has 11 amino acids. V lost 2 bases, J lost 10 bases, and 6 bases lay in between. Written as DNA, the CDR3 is TGTGCCAGCAGTTTAGGAGGGGAGCAGTTCTTC. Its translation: CASSLGGEQFF.

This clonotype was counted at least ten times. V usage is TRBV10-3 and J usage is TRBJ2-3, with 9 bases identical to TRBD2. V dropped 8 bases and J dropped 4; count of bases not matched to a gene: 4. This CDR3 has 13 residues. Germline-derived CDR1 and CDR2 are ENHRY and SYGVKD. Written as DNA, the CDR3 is TGTGCCATCGGGCTAGCGGGATCAGATACGCAGTATTTT. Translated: CAIGLAGSDTQYF.

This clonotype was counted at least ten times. Here the CDR3 reads CSASSPTAWAEQFF. As DNA, the CDR3 is TGCAGTGCTAGCTCCCCGACAGCGTGGGCTGAGCAGTTCTTC. The chain employs TRBV20-1 and TRBJ2-1; a weak D match, TRBD1 (5 bases). The CDR3 sequence is 14 residues long. CDR1 is DFQATT, CDR2 SNEGSKA, per germline (reference sequence). Trimming left V 3 bases short and J 9 bases short, with 18 bases between.

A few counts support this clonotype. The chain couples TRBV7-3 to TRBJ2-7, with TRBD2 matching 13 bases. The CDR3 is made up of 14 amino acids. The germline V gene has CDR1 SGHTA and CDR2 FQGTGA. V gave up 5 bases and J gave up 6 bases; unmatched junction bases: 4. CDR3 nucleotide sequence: TGTGCCAGCAGCCCAGGACTAGCGGGAGTCGAGCAGTACTTC. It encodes CASSPGLAGVEQYF.

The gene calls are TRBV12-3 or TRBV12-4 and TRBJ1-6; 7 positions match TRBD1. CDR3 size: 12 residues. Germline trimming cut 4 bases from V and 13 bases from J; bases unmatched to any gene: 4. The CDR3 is CASSSDRPPLHF. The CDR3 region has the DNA TGTGCCAGCAGTTCGGACAGGCCGCCCCTCCACTTT.

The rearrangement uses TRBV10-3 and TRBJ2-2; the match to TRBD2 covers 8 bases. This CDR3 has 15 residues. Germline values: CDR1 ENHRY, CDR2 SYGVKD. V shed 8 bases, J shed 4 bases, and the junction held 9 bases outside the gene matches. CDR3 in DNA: TGTGCCATCGCCGCGGGAGGCCTGGGCACCGGGGAGCTGTTTTTT. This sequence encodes CAIAAGGLGTGELFF.

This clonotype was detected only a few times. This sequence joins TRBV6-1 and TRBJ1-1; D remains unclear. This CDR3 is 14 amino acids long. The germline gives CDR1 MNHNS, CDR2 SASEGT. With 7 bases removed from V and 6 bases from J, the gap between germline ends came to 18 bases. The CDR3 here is CASNPGTPVAEAFF. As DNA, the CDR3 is TGTGCCAGCAACCCCGGCACCCCCGTGGCTGAAGCTTTCTTT.

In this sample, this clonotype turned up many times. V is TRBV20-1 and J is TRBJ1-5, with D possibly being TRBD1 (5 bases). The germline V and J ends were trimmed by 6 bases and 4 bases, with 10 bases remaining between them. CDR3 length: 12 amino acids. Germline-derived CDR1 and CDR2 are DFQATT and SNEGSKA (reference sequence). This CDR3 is CSASGGNQPQHF. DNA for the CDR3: TGCAGTGCGTCCGGGGGGAATCAGCCCCAGCATTTT.

CDR3 sequence (DNA): TGTGCCAGCAGTTTAAGGGGGCGGGAGAGGTCAGATACGCAGTATTTT. It codes for CASSLRGRERSDTQYF. This chain connects TRBV28 to TRBJ2-3, with D possibly called TRBD1 or TRBD2 (7 bases each). Germline V gene lookup returns CDR1 MDHEN and CDR2 SYDVKM. This CDR3 spans 16 amino acids. V was clipped by 2 bases and J by 4 bases, with 16 bases between them.

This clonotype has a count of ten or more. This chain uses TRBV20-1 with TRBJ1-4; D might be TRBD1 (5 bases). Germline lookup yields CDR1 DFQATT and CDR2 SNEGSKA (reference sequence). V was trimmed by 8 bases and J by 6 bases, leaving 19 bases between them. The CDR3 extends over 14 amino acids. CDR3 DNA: TGCAGTTCTCAGCGGGTGGGAGGGGATGAAAAACTGTTTTTT. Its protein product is CSSQRVGGDEKLFF.

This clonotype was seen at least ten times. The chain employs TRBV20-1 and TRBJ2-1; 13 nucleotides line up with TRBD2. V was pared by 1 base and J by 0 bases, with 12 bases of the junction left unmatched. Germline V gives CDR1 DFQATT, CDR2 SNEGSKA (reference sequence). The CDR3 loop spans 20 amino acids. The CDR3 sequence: CSARAPLAGGIPSSYNEQFF. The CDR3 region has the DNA TGCAGTGCTAGAGCCCCACTAGCGGGAGGGATCCCTAGCTCCTACAATGAGCAGTTCTTC.